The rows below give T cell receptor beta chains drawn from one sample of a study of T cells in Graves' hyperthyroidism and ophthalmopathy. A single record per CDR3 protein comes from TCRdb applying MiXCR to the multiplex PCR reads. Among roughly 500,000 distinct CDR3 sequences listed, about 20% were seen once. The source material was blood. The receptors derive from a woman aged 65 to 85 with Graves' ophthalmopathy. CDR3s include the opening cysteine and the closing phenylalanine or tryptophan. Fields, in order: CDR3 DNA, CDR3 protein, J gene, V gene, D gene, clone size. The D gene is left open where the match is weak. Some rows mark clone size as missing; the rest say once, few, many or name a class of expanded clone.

DNA: TGCGCCAGCAGCTCCCAAGGGAGCGGGTTTGACAATGAGCAGTTCTTC; CDR3: CASSSQGSGFDNEQFF; J: TRBJ2-1; V: TRBV5-1; D: .; size: .
DNA: TGCAGTGCTAGAGAGGTCCCAGGAGCTTTCTTT; CDR3: CSAREVPGAFF; J: TRBJ1-1; V: TRBV20-1; D: .; size: .
DNA: TGTGCCAGCAGTTTATCCGGACTAGCGGGAGGAGGAGAGCAGTACTTC; CDR3: CASSLSGLAGGGEQYF; J: TRBJ2-7; V: TRBV28; D: TRBD2; size: many
DNA: TGCAGTGCTAGAGATCCGAGGACAGGGCAGAGGAATGAGCAGTTCTTC; CDR3: CSARDPRTGQRNEQFF; J: TRBJ2-1; V: TRBV20-1; D: TRBD1; size: .
DNA: TGTGCCATCAGTGTTAGAGCAGGGGAAGGGCAGCCCCAGCATTTT; CDR3: CAISVRAGEGQPQHF; J: TRBJ1-5; V: TRBV10-3; D: .; size: few
DNA: TGTGCCAGCAGCCCACAGGCGAAGGGGGACCGGGACAACTCCTACAATGAGCAGTTCTTC; CDR3: CASSPQAKGDRDNSYNEQFF; J: TRBJ2-1; V: TRBV7-2; D: .; size: .
DNA: TGCGCCAGCAGCCTGGAGGCGGGGACAGCGTATGGCTACACCTTC; CDR3: CASSLEAGTAYGYTF; J: TRBJ1-2; V: TRBV5-1; D: TRBD1; size: .
DNA: TGTGCCAGCAGCTTACGGCGTTTTTCGGAGCAGTACTTC; CDR3: CASSLRRFSEQYF; J: TRBJ2-7; V: TRBV11-2; D: .; size: many
DNA: TGTGCCAGCAGCCGGCGAGGGACAGGGGGGTACTACGAGCAGTACTTC; CDR3: CASSRRGTGGYYEQYF; J: TRBJ2-7; V: TRBV28; D: TRBD1; size: many
DNA: TGTGCCAGCAGCGGGTGGGGACTCGGGACTAGCGGACCAGAGACCCAGTACTTC; CDR3: CASSGWGLGTSGPETQYF; J: TRBJ2-5; V: TRBV5-4; D: TRBD2; size: .
DNA: TGTGCCAGCAGCTTAAGGGGGGGGACCCCCTCTGGGGCCAACGTCCTGACTTTC; CDR3: CASSLRGGTPSGANVLTF; J: TRBJ2-6; V: TRBV7-3; D: TRBD2; size: .
DNA: TGTGCCAGCAGTTCTAGACTAGCGGGAGATCCGGATACGCAGTATTTT; CDR3: CASSSRLAGDPDTQYF; J: TRBJ2-3; V: TRBV6-5; D: TRBD2; size: .
DNA: TGTGCCATTTATGCCGGGACAGATGGCTACACCTTC; CDR3: CAIYAGTDGYTF; J: TRBJ1-2; V: TRBV19; D: TRBD1; size: many
DNA: TGTGCCAGCAGCCTTGTCGGGACAAAGAGCGGAGATACGCAGTATTTT; CDR3: CASSLVGTKSGDTQYF; J: TRBJ2-3; V: TRBV7-2; D: .; size: .
DNA: TGTGCCAGCAGCTTAGCGCAGGGGGAGACCCAGTACTTC; CDR3: CASSLAQGETQYF; J: TRBJ2-5; V: TRBV7-9; D: .; size: few
DNA: TGTGCCATCAAGACGTGGGGTGGCAATGAGCAGTTCTTC; CDR3: CAIKTWGGNEQFF; J: TRBJ2-1; V: TRBV7-9; D: .; size: few
DNA: TGTGCCAGCAGCTTCCCTCGGCAGGGACTCTACGAGCAGTACTTC; CDR3: CASSFPRQGLYEQYF; J: TRBJ2-7; V: TRBV11-2; D: .; size: many
DNA: TGCAGCGCAATCAACGGACAGGGCTTACGGACTGAAGCTTTCTTT; CDR3: CSAINGQGLRTEAFF; J: TRBJ1-1; V: TRBV29-1; D: TRBD1; size: .
DNA: TGTGCCAGCAGCGTTCCGGGTGAAAAACTGTTTTTT; CDR3: CASSVPGEKLFF; J: TRBJ1-4; V: TRBV9; D: .; size: .
DNA: TGCGCCAGCAGCTTGGACGGGATAGGGCAGCCCCAGCATTTT; CDR3: CASSLDGIGQPQHF; J: TRBJ1-5; V: TRBV5-1; D: .; size: once
DNA: TGTGCCATCAGTGAGTCGAGGGGGAATCAGCCCCAGCATTTT; CDR3: CAISESRGNQPQHF; J: TRBJ1-5; V: TRBV10-3; D: .; size: .
DNA: TGTGCCAGCAGCTTAGACGTGGCTAGCGGGCGGACGCAGTATTTT; CDR3: CASSLDVASGRTQYF; J: TRBJ2-3; V: TRBV11-2; D: TRBD2; size: many
DNA: TGTGCCAGTAGTATCGGACAGGGGGCCAACACTGAAGCTTTCTTT; CDR3: CASSIGQGANTEAFF; J: TRBJ1-1; V: TRBV19; D: TRBD1; size: .
DNA: TGTGCCATCAGTGAGCCCTCCCTTAAACAGGGGATCCAAGAGACCCAGTACTTC; CDR3: CAISEPSLKQGIQETQYF; J: TRBJ2-5; V: TRBV10-3; D: TRBD1; size: many
DNA: TGCGCCAGCAGCATCCGGCCAAGGGGGGTTTATGGCTACACCTTC; CDR3: CASSIRPRGVYGYTF; J: TRBJ1-2; V: TRBV5-1; D: .; size: .
DNA: TGTGCCAGCAGTGAAGCACCGGGACTAGCGGGAGATACGCAGTATTTT; CDR3: CASSEAPGLAGDTQYF; J: TRBJ2-3; V: TRBV2; D: TRBD2; size: many